These 28 T cell receptor beta chains originate from one sample sequenced in a study of cytomegalovirus exposure and HLA in healthy donors. PCR employed 60 Vbeta and 13 Jbeta primers. The repertoire was sequenced with immunoSEQ multiplex PCR; TCRdb's copy has only in-frame clones and lacks some. Seen here are about 110,000 clones, 60% to 85% observed once, and the top ten hold approximately 5.6%. The source material was PBMCs. These receptors originate from a male donor in good health and CMV-seronegative.

J is TRBJ2-6 and V is TRBV7-9, with a tentative D call TRBD2 (6 bases). CDR3 length: 16 residues. The germline V and J ends were trimmed by 5 bases and 4 bases, with 15 bases remaining between them. Germline CDR1 and CDR2: SEHNR and FQNEAQ (reference sequence). In DNA form, the CDR3 reads TGTGCCAGCAGCGCCCGAGGAGGGAGCGGGGCCAACGTCCTGACTTTC. Encoded protein: CASSARGGSGANVLTF.

This clone was counted a few times. The genes are TRBV6-1 and TRBJ2-7; 10 nucleotides align to TRBD2. The CDR3 contains 15 residues. Germline CDR1 and CDR2: MNHNS and SASEGT. Germline trimming cut 5 bases from V and 3 bases from J; bases unmatched to any gene: 7. CDR3 sequence (DNA): TGTGCCAGCAGTACAGCGGGAGGGGGGGACTACGAGCAGTACTTC. Its protein product is CASSTAGGGDYEQYF.

The J gene is TRBJ2-3, the V gene TRBV2; tentative D call: TRBD2 (6 bases). V lost 5 bases and J 3 bases, leaving 9 bases between the germline ends. The CDR3 sequence is 13 residues long. Germline V CDR1 and CDR2: SNHLY, FYNNEI. The CDR3 nucleotides are TGTGCCAGCAGTAGTGGGGGGACAGATACGCAGTATTTT. This sequence encodes CASSSGGTDTQYF.

The CDR3 DNA sequence: TGTGCCAGCAGCTTGGCCGTGGGAGGGGACACCGGGGAGCTGTTTTTT. It translates to CASSLAVGGDTGELFF. The rearrangement links TRBV5-8 to TRBJ2-2; 7 bases agree with TRBD2. The CDR3 loop spans 16 amino acids. V trimming: 0 bases; J trimming: 3 bases; junction bases outside the gene matches: 5. Germline CDR1 reads SGHTS; CDR2 reads YDEGEE.

V usage is TRBV2 and J usage is TRBJ1-2; 9 bases match TRBD1. V lost 6 bases, J lost 6 bases, and 11 bases stayed unmatched. This CDR3 has 15 residues. The germline CDR1 and CDR2 sequences are SNHLY and FYNNEI. The CDR3 sequence is CASSYRQGEGDGYTF. CDR3 DNA sequence: TGTGCCAGCAGCTACCGACAGGGGGAGGGTGATGGCTACACCTTC.

The chain recombines TRBV5-4 with TRBJ2-2, with D maybe TRBD1 (6 bases). The germline V gene has CDR1 SGHNT and CDR2 YYREEE (reference sequence). Trimming pared 3 bases from V and 4 bases from J, leaving 13 bases between. The CDR3 covers 15 residues. Here the CDR3 reads CASSSGTSITGELFF. DNA for the CDR3: TGTGCCAGCAGCTCCGGGACATCCATCACCGGGGAGCTGTTTTTT.

This chain joins TRBV25-1 and TRBJ2-2, with D possibly matching TRBD1 (6 bases). Germline V lookup: CDR1 MGHDK, CDR2 SYGVNS. Trimming took 2 bases from V and 4 from J, leaving 8 bases between them. The CDR3 is made up of 14 amino acids. In DNA, the CDR3 is TGTGCCAGCAGTGAAAGGGACACCACCGGGGAGCTGTTTTTT. As protein: CASSERDTTGELFF.

The chain employs TRBV11-3 and TRBJ2-2, with a tentative D call TRBD2 (5 bases). The germline CDR1 and CDR2 sequences are SGHNT and YENEEA. Trimming left V 0 bases short and J 1 base short, with 12 bases between. The CDR3 length is 17 residues. The CDR3 region is CASSLDRLAENTGELFF. The CDR3 DNA follows: TGTGCCAGCAGCTTAGATCGTCTAGCAGAGAACACCGGGGAGCTGTTTTTT.

This sequence joins TRBV27 and TRBJ1-3; 8 bases are a match to TRBD1. CDR1 MNHEY and CDR2 SMNVEV come from the germline V gene (reference sequence). V was clipped by 4 bases and J by 4 bases; unmatched bases: 3. The CDR3 contains 14 residues. CDR3 nucleotide sequence: TGTGCCAGCAGTTCAGGGGGCTCCGGAAACACCATATATTTT. It codes for CASSSGGSGNTIYF.

The V call is TRBV10-3, the J call TRBJ2-3, with TRBD2 identical over 10 bases. J lost 2 bases, V lost 4 bases, and 3 bases had no gene match. In germline, CDR1 is ENHRY, CDR2 SYGVKD. The CDR3 is made up of 15 amino acids. The CDR3 is CAISVTSGYTDTQYF. CDR3 bases: TGTGCCATCAGTGTGACTAGCGGGTACACAGATACGCAGTATTTT.

The chain is built from TRBV7-9 and TRBJ1-4; TRBD1 is a possible D gene (6 bases). CDR1 and CDR2 (germline): SEHNR, FQNEAQ (reference sequence). This CDR3 is 14 amino acids long. The germline V and J ends were trimmed by 6 bases and 5 bases, with 13 bases remaining between them. The CDR3 sequence: CASSPDSRNEKLFF. The CDR3 DNA sequence: TGTGCCAGCAGTCCGGACAGTAGGAATGAAAAACTGTTTTTT.

This chain uses TRBV14 with TRBJ2-1; weak D call: TRBD1 (5 bases). Germline CDR1 SGHDN, CDR2 FVKESK. V lost 2 bases to trimming and J lost 1 base, with 12 bases between them. The CDR3 is made up of 16 amino acids. This chain's CDR3 is CASSQIGWTSYNEQFF. The CDR3 DNA reads as TGTGCCAGCAGCCAAATCGGCTGGACATCCTACAATGAGCAGTTCTTC.

The V gene is TRBV10-3, the J gene TRBJ1-2; D call uncertain. V was shortened by 8 bases and J by 3 bases, with 4 bases between the two germline ends. The germline V gene has CDR1 ENHRY and CDR2 SYGVKD. This CDR3 spans 10 amino acids. The CDR3 DNA reads TGTGCCATCTATGACTATGGCTACACCTTC. It encodes CAIYDYGYTF.

The rearrangement joins TRBV11-3 to TRBJ2-5; D is possibly TRBD1 (5 bases). The length of the CDR3 is 15 residues. Germline loops: CDR1 SGHNT, CDR2 YENEEA. Trimming stripped 1 base from V and 5 bases from J, with 14 bases between. The CDR3 DNA follows: TGTGCCAGCAGCTTAGCGGGTCGGTCAGGGGAGACCCAGTACTTC. Residues: CASSLAGRSGETQYF.

This clone was seen just once. The rearrangement links TRBV18 to TRBJ2-6, with 7 bases aligning to TRBD1. Looked up from germline, CDR1 is KGHSH and CDR2 is LQKENI. V trimming: 4 bases; J trimming: 0 bases; junction bases outside the gene matches: 9. The CDR3 runs to 18 residues. The CDR3 region is CASSRSVGQLSGANVLTF. The CDR3 nucleotides read TGTGCCAGCTCACGCTCCGTGGGACAGCTCTCTGGGGCCAACGTCCTGACTTTC.

CDR3 region: CASSLLQGVTDTQYF. In nucleotides, the CDR3 is TGTGCCAGCAGCTTGTTACAGGGGGTTACAGATACGCAGTATTTT. V is TRBV5-4 and J is TRBJ2-3, with 8 bases aligning to TRBD1. The CDR3 loop spans 15 amino acids. Looked up from germline, CDR1 is SGHNT and CDR2 is YYREEE (reference sequence). V trimming: 1 base; J trimming: 3 bases; junction bases outside the gene matches: 4.

The gene calls are TRBV10-3 and TRBJ2-1; 11 bases map to TRBD2. Germline loops: CDR1 ENHRY, CDR2 SYGVKD. The CDR3 covers 15 residues. V lost 2 bases to trimming and J lost 8 bases; unmatched junction nucleotides: 5. CDR3 nucleotides: TGTGCCATCAGTGAGCCGACTAGCGGGATTCATGAGCAGTTCTTC. This encodes CAISEPTSGIHEQFF.

This clone was counted between two and nine times. The gene calls are TRBV10-1 and TRBJ2-2; 8 nucleotides match TRBD2. The CDR3 has 16 residues. The germline V gene encodes CDR1 WNHNN and CDR2 SYGVQD (reference sequence). Losses at the gene ends were 1 base for V and 4 bases for J; bases not matched to a gene: 5. Here the CDR3 DNA reads TGCGCCAGCAGTGAGTGGACTAGCTCAGGCACCGGGGAGCTGTTTTTT. Translating gives CASSEWTSSGTGELFF.

The V gene is TRBV29-1, the J gene TRBJ1-1; D may be TRBD1 (5 bases). Germline-derived CDR1 and CDR2 are SQVTM and ANQGSEA. The CDR3 sequence is 15 residues long. Trimming cost V 4 bases and J 1 base, with 16 bases left between them. CDR3 sequence: CSVGGRQTKNTEAFF. The CDR3 DNA reads as TGCAGCGTTGGAGGAAGACAGACAAAGAACACTGAAGCTTTCTTT.

V and J are TRBV21-1 and TRBJ2-1; the table gives TRBD2 as D, unverified against the DNA. TRBV21-1 is a recognized pseudogene. The CDR3 totals 14 residues. The CDR3 region is CASPFIAGGNEQFF. CDR3 nucleotides: TGTGCCAGCCCCTTTATAGCGGGAGGGAATGAGCAGTTCTTC.

The rearrangement uses TRBV5-1 and TRBJ2-5; 10 bases are a match to TRBD1. Germline CDR1 and CDR2: SGHRS and YFSETQ. CDR3 length: 14 residues. V lost 3 bases and J lost 4; bases outside the gene matches: 3. The CDR3 DNA reads TGCGCCAGCAGCTGGCGACAGGGGGCAGAGACCCAGTACTTC. Amino acids: CASSWRQGAETQYF.

The chain employs TRBV28 and TRBJ1-2, with D possibly matching TRBD1 (5 bases). V lost 6 bases and J 7 bases, leaving 15 bases between the germline ends. The CDR3 covers 13 residues. CDR1 is MDHEN and CDR2 is SYDVKM in the germline V gene. The chain's CDR3 is CASRIRDSFGYTF. As DNA, the CDR3 is TGTGCCAGCAGAATTAGGGACTCTTTTGGCTACACCTTC.

The chain couples TRBV7-9 to TRBJ1-2, with D possibly matching TRBD1 (6 bases). The V end was cut by 5 bases, the J end by 0 bases, with 13 bases between. This CDR3 has 15 amino acids. The germline V gene has CDR1 SEHNR and CDR2 FQNEAQ (reference sequence). CDR3 residues: CASSPGGGSNYGYTF. The CDR3 coding sequence is TGTGCCAGCAGCCCGGGAGGGGGGTCTAACTATGGCTACACCTTC.

There are a few counts of this clone. V gene TRBV2 combines with J gene TRBJ1-1; tentatively, D is TRBD1 (6 bases). Trimming removed 8 bases from V and 1 base from J, with 14 bases in between. Germline V CDR1 and CDR2: SNHLY, FYNNEI. The length of the CDR3 is 14 residues. CDR3 in amino acids: CASAKQGENTEAFF. The CDR3 DNA is TGTGCCAGCGCAAAACAGGGTGAGAACACTGAAGCTTTCTTT.

The chain couples TRBV27 to TRBJ2-7; 7 nucleotides align to TRBD2. CDR1 is MNHEY, CDR2 SMNVEV, per germline (reference sequence). Unmatched junction bases numbered 9, after V lost 6 bases and J lost 7 bases. The length of the CDR3 is 13 residues. The chain's CDR3 is CASRVGREWEQYF. The DNA of the CDR3 is TGTGCCAGCAGGGTGGGGCGGGAGTGGGAGCAGTACTTC.

The gene calls are TRBV30 and TRBJ2-1; 7 bases map to TRBD2. From germline, CDR1 is GTSNPN and CDR2 SVGIG (reference sequence). CDR3 length equals 16 residues. V shed 2 bases and J 3 bases; nucleotides not matched to a gene: 10. CDR3 nucleotide sequence: TGTGCCTGGAGTCTAGGAGGTAGCGGGTTCTACAATGAGCAGTTCTTC. This codes for CAWSLGGSGFYNEQFF.

The chain links TRBV5-1 to TRBJ2-7; TRBD2 is a possible D gene (5 bases). This CDR3 is built from 14 residues. The germline CDR1 and CDR2 sequences are SGHRS and YFSETQ. V shed 4 bases and J shed 3 bases, with 14 bases lying between them. The CDR3 bases are TGCGCCAGCAGCCAACTAGAAGGAGGCTACGAGCAGTACTTC. It codes for CASSQLEGGYEQYF.

The chain joins TRBV2 to TRBJ1-5; no reliable D call. The CDR3 covers 13 residues. Looked up from germline, CDR1 is SNHLY and CDR2 is FYNNEI. V was shortened by 7 bases and J by 4 bases, with 11 bases between the two germline ends. CDR3 region: CASIRQQNQPQHF. The DNA of the CDR3 is TGTGCCAGCATCAGACAACAAAATCAGCCCCAGCATTTT.